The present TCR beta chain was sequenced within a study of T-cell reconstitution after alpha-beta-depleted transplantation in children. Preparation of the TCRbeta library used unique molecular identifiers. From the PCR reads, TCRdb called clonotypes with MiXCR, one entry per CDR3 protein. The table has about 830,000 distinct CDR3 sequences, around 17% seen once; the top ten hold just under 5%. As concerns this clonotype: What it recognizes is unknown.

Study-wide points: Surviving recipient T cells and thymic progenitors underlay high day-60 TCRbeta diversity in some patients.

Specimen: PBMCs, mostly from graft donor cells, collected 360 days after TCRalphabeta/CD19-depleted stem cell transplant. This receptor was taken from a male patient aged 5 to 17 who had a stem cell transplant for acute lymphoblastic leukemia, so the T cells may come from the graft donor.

The CDR3 nucleotides are TGCGCCAGCAGCTTATTCCCATTTGCGGCGAACACCGGGGAGCTGTTTTTT. It encodes CASSLFPFAANTGELFF. The genes are TRBV5-1 and TRBJ2-2; D call uncertain. The CDR3 runs 17 residues. Germline CDR1 reads SGHRS; CDR2 reads YFSETQ. Trimming took 2 bases from V and 0 from J, leaving 14 bases between them.